Each of the 8 T cell receptor beta chains below was sequenced from the same sample in a study of T cells in localized non-small cell lung cancer. Assay: immunoSEQ multiplex PCR; the TCRdb copy retains only in-frame clones and omits some. Counted here are under 65,000 clones, around nine tenths occurring once; the ten biggest clones make up around 20%. The source was peripheral blood, collected before any cancer treatment. The receptors were sampled from a man aged 40 to 75 with stage I squamous cell lung carcinoma.

The genes are TRBV7-8 and TRBJ2-1; D ambiguous. With 1 base removed from V and 5 bases from J, the gap between germline ends came to 9 bases. CDR3 length: 14 amino acids. The V gene's germline CDR1 is SGHVS and CDR2 FQNEAQ. This CDR3 is CASSLGRSNNEQFF. CDR3 sequence (DNA): TGTGCCAGCAGCTTAGGTCGGTCCAACAATGAGCAGTTCTTC.

The rearrangement joins TRBV6-6 to TRBJ2-2; the D gene is possibly TRBD1 (6 bases). This CDR3 comprises 14 residues. V was trimmed by 4 bases and J by 2 bases, leaving 8 bases between them. Germline-derived CDR1 and CDR2 are MNHNY and SVGAGI (reference sequence). CDR3 residues: CASSSGQNTGELFF. CDR3 coding DNA: TGTGCCAGCAGTTCGGGACAAAACACCGGGGAGCTGTTTTTT.

The chain employs TRBV25-1 and TRBJ1-2; 7 bases agree with TRBD1. Germline V gene data show CDR1 as MGHDK and CDR2 as SYGVNS. Unmatched junction bases numbered 9, after V lost 8 bases and J lost 6 bases. The CDR3 runs to 13 residues. The CDR3 sequence: CASGPTGVHGYTF. DNA for the CDR3: TGTGCCAGCGGACCCACAGGGGTTCATGGCTACACCTTC.

V and J are TRBV28 and TRBJ2-5; 7 positions agree with TRBD2. The CDR3 extends over 15 amino acids. V was clipped by 2 bases and J by 5 bases; unmatched bases: 8. The germline CDR1 and CDR2 sequences are MDHEN and SYDVKM. CDR3 coding DNA: TGTGCCAGCAGTTTAGGGGGGGAGGTTGGGGAGACCCAGTACTTC. It is translated as CASSLGGEVGETQYF.

The chain employs TRBV20-1 and TRBJ2-1; D is unresolved. V lost 6 bases to trimming and J lost 3 bases, with 6 bases between them. There are 11 residues in the CDR3. CDR1 DFQATT and CDR2 SNEGSKA come from the germline V gene (reference sequence). The CDR3 sequence is CSAPDYNEQFF. DNA of the CDR3: TGCAGTGCCCCTGACTACAATGAGCAGTTCTTC.

The CDR3 DNA sequence: TGTGCTAGTGGTTCATCTGGGGGCAGGGCAGAGACCCAGTACTTC. This sequence encodes CASGSSGGRAETQYF. This sequence joins TRBV12-5 and TRBJ2-5, with D perhaps TRBD1 (6 bases). The V and J ends lost 4 bases and 4 bases respectively, with 16 bases between them. Germline values: CDR1 LGHNT, CDR2 FRNRAP. The CDR3 spans 15 residues.

This chain links TRBV7-2 with TRBJ2-2; 7 bases are a match to TRBD2. This CDR3 region has 14 residues. Germline CDR1 SGHTA, CDR2 FQGNSA. The CDR3: CVLSGPGNTGELFF. In DNA, the CDR3 is TGTGTCCTTAGCGGGCCAGGGAACACCGGGGAGCTGTTTTTT.

This rearrangement joins TRBV21-1 to TRBJ2-5; no DNA check was done on the table's D call, TRBD2. TRBV21-1 is a pseudogene locus. This CDR3 has 13 amino acids. This chain's CDR3 is CASPSGRKETQYF. DNA for the CDR3: TGTGCCAGCCCTAGCGGGAGAAAAGAGACCCAGTACTTC.